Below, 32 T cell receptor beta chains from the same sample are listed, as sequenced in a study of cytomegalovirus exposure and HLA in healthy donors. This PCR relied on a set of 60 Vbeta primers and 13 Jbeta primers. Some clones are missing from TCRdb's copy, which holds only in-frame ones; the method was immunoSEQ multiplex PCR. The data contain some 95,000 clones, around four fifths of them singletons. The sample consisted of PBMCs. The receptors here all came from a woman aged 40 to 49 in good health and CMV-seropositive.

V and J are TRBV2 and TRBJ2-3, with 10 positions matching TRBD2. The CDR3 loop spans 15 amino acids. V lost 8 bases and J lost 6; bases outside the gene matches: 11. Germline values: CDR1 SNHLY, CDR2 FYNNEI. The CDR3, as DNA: TGTGCCAGCTCAGACTTTAGCGGGAGGCGCGATACGCAGTATTTT. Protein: CASSDFSGRRDTQYF.

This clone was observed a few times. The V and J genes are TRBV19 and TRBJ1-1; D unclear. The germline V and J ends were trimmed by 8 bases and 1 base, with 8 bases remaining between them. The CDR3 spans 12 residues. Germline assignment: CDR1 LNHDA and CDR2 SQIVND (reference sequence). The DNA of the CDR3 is TGTGCCAGTTGGACTGAGAACACTGAAGCTTTCTTT. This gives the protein CASWTENTEAFF.

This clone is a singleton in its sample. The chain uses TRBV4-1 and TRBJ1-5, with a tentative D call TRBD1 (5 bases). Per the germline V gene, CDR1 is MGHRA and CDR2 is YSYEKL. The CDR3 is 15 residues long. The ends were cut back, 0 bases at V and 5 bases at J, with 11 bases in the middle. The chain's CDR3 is CASSQDGRGDQPQHF. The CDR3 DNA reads TGCGCCAGCAGCCAAGATGGTAGGGGTGATCAGCCCCAGCATTTT.

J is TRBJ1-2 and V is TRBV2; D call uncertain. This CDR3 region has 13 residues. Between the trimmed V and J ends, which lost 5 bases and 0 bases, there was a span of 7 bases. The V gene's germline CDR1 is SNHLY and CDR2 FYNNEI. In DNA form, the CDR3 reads TGTGCCAGCAGTAGACAAACTAACTATGGCTACACCTTC. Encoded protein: CASSRQTNYGYTF.

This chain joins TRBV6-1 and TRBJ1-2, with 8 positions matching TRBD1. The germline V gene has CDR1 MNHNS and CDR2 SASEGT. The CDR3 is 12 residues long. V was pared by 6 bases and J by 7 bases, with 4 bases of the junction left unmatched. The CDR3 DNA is TGTGCCAGCAGGGGACAGGCCGGTGGCTACACCTTC. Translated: CASRGQAGGYTF.

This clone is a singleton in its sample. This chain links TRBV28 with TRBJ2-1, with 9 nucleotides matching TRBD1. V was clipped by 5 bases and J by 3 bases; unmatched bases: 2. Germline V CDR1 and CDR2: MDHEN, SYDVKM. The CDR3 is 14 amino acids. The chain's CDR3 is CASSPGQGYNEQFF. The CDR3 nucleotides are TGTGCCAGCAGTCCGGGACAGGGCTACAATGAGCAGTTCTTC.

In nucleotides, the CDR3 is TGTGCCACCAGCAGAGTACTAGCATTGGGGGCAGATACGCAGTATTTT. It yields the protein CATSRVLALGADTQYF. The V gene is TRBV15, the J gene TRBJ2-3; maybe TRBD2 (6 bases). V lost 1 base and J 4 bases, leaving 15 bases between the germline ends. Germline CDR1 is LNHNV and CDR2 is YYDKDF (reference sequence). This CDR3 is built from 16 residues. The complete variable domain, with remaining parts taken from reference TRBV15 and TRBJ2-3, reads DAMVIQNPRYQVTQFGKPVTLSCSQTLNHNVMYWYQQKSSQAPKLLFHYYDKDFNNEADTPDNFQSRRPNTSFCFLDIRSPGLGDTAMYLCATSRVLALGADTQYFGPGTRLTVL.

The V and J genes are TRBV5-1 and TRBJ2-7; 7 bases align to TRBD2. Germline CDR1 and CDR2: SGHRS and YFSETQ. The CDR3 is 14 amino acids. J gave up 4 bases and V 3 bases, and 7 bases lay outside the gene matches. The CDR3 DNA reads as TGCGCCAGCAGCTCTGGACTAGGACCTTACGAGCAGTACTTC. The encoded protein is CASSSGLGPYEQYF.

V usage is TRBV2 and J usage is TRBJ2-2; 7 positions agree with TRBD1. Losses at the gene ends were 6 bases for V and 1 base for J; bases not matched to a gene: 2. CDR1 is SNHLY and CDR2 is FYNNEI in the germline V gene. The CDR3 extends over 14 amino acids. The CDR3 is CASRYRGNTGELFF. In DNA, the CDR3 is TGTGCCAGCAGATACAGGGGGAACACCGGGGAGCTGTTTTTT.

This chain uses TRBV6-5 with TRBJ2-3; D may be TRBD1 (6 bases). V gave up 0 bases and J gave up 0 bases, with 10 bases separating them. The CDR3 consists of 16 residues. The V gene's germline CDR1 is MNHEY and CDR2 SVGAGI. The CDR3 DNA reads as TGTGCCAGCAGTTACTCCGGGACACATAGCACAGATACGCAGTATTTT. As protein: CASSYSGTHSTDTQYF.

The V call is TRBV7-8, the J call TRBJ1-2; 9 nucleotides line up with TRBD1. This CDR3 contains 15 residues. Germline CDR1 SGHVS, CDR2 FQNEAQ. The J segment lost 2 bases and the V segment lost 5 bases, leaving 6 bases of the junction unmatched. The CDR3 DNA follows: TGTGCCAGCAGCCTGGGACAGGGAAGGAACTATGGCTACACCTTC. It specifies CASSLGQGRNYGYTF.

CDR3 region: CASSEQGLDNQPQHF. The CDR3 DNA is TGTGCCAGCAGTGAACAAGGACTGGACAATCAGCCCCAGCATTTT. The chain joins TRBV6-1 to TRBJ1-5; no definite D call. V was cut by 2 bases and J by 3 bases, with 11 bases left in between. CDR1 MNHNS and CDR2 SASEGT come from the germline V gene. The CDR3 has 15 residues.

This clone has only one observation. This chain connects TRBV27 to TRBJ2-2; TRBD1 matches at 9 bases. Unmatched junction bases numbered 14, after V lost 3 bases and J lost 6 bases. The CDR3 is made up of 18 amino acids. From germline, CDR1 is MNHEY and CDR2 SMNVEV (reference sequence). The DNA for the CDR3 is TGTGCCAGCAGTTTGTCCGGGACAGGGATGTTGCCGGCCGGGGAGCTGTTTTTT. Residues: CASSLSGTGMLPAGELFF.

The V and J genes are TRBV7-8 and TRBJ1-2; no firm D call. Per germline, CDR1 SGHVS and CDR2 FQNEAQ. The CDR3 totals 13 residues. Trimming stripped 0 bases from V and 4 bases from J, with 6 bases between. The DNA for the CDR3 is TGTGCCAGCAGCTTAGCCACATCCTATGGCTACACCTTC. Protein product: CASSLATSYGYTF.

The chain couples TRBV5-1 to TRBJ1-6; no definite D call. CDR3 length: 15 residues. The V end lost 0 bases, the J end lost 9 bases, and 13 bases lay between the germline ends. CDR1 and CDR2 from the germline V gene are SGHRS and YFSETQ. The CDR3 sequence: CASSLEGGKGSPLHF. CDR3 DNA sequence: TGCGCCAGCAGCTTGGAAGGCGGGAAGGGTTCACCCCTCCACTTT.

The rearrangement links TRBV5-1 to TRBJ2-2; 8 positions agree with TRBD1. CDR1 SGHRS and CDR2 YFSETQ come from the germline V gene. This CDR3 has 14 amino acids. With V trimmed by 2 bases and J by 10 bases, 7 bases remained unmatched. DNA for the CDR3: TGCGCCAGCAGCTTACAGGGGGGATCGTTGGAGCTGTTTTTT. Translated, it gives CASSLQGGSLELFF.

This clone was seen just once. CDR3 in amino acids: CASSEGTSGYNEQFF. The CDR3 nucleotides read TGCGCCAGCAGTGAGGGAACTAGCGGATACAATGAGCAGTTCTTC. J is TRBJ2-1 and V is TRBV10-1; 8 bases match TRBD2. The V segment lost 2 bases and the J segment 4 bases; nucleotides outside the gene matches: 4. Germline lookup yields CDR1 WNHNN and CDR2 SYGVQD (reference sequence). CDR3 length: 15 residues.

The DNA for the CDR3 is TGTGCCAGCAGCTTGACGAGATTTGATGGCTACACCTTC. Residues: CASSLTRFDGYTF. The chain employs TRBV5-7 and TRBJ1-2; D remains unclear. TRBV5-7 is an open reading frame, and its role is uncertain. The CDR3 is 13 residues long. V lost 1 base to trimming and J lost 6 bases, with 10 bases between them.

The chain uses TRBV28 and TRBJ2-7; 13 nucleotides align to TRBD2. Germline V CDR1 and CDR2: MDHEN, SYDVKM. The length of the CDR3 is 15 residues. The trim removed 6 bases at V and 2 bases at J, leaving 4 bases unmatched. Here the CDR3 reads CASSSGTSGAYEQYF. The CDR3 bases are TGTGCCAGCAGCTCCGGGACTAGCGGGGCCTACGAGCAGTACTTC.

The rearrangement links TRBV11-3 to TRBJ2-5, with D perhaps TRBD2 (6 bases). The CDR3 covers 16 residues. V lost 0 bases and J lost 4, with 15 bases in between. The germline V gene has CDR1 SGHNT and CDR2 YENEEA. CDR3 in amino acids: CASSLESGGLRETQYF. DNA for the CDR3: TGTGCCAGCAGCTTAGAGAGTGGGGGACTTCGAGAGACCCAGTACTTC.

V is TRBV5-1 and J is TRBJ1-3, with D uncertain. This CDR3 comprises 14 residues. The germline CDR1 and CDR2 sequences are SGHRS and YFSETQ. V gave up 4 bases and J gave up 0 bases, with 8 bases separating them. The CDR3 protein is CASSEQNSGNTIYF. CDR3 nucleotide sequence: TGCGCCAGCAGCGAACAGAACTCTGGAAACACCATATATTTT.

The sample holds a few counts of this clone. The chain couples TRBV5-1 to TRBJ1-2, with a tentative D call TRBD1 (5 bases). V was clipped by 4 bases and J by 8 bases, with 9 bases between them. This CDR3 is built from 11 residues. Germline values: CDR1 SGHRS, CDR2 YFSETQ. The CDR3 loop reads CASSDWGGYTF. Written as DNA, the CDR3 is TGCGCCAGCAGCGACTGGGGCGGCTACACCTTC.

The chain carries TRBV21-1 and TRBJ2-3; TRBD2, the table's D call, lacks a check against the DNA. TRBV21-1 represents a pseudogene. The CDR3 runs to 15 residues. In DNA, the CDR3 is TGTGCCAGCAGTATTACTAGCGGGTTGACAGATACGCAGTATTTT. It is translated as CASSITSGLTDTQYF.

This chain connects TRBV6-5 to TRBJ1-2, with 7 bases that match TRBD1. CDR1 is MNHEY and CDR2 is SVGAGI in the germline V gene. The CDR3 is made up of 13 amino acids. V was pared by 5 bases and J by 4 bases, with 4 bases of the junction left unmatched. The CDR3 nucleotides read TGTGCCAGCAGTGGGCAGGGGGGCTATGGCTACACCTTC. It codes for CASSGQGGYGYTF.

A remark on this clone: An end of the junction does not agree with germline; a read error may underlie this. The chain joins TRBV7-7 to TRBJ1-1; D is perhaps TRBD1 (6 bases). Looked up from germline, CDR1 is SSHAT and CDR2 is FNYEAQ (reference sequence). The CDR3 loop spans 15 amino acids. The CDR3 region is CASSPSTGRNTEAFF. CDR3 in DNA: TGTGCTAGCAGCCCCTCGACAGGAAGGAACACTGAAGCTTTCTTT.

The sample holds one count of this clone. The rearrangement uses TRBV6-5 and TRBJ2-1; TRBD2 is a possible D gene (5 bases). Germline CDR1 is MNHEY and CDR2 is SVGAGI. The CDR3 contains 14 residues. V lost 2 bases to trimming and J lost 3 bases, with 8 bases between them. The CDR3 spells CASSYLGLYNEQFF. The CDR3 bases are TGTGCCAGCAGTTACCTCGGACTCTACAATGAGCAGTTCTTC.

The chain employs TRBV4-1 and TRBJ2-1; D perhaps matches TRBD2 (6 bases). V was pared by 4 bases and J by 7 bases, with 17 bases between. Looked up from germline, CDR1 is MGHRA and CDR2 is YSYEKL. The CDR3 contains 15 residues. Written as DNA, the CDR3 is TGCGCCAGCAGCCGTAGCGGAACCGGCGTGAATGAGCAGTTCTTC. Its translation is CASSRSGTGVNEQFF.

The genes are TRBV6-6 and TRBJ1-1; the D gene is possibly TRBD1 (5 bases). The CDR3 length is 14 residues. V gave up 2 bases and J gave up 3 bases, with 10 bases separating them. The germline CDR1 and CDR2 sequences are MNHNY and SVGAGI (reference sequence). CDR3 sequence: CASSYLGGDTEAFF. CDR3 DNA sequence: TGTGCCAGCAGTTACCTCGGGGGGGACACTGAAGCTTTCTTT.

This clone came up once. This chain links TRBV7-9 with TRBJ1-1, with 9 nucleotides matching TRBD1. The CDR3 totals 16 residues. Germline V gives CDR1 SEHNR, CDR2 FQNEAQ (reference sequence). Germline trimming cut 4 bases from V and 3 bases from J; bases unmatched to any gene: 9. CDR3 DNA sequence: TGTGCCAGCAGCTCACTCCCGGGACAGGGTGACACTGAAGCTTTCTTT. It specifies CASSSLPGQGDTEAFF.

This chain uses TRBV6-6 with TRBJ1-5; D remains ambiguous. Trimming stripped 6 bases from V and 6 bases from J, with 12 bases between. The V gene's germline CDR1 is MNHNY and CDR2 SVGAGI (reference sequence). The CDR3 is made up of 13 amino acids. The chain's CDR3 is CASSVASLQPQHF. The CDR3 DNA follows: TGTGCCAGCAGCGTAGCCTCTCTTCAGCCCCAGCATTTT.

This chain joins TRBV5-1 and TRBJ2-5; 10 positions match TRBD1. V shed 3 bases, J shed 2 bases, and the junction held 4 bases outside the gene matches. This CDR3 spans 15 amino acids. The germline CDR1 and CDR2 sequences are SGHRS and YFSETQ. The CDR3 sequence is CASSWGTGEQETQYF. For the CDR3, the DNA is TGCGCCAGCAGCTGGGGGACAGGGGAGCAAGAGACCCAGTACTTC.

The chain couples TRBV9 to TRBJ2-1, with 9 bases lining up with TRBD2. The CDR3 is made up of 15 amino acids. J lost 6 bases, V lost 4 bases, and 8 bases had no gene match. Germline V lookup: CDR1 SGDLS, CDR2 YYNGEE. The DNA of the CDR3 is TGTGCCAGCAGCATCTCCGGGACTAGCATCAATGAGCAGTTCTTC. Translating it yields CASSISGTSINEQFF.